The 30 T cell receptor beta chains in this list originate from one sample, sequenced in a study of OX40 agonist ivuxolimab in advanced cancers. The receptor library was made with the immunoSEQ multiplex PCR assay. In TCRdb, the immuneACCESS table is reduced to in-frame sequences with V and J assigned. These tables do not hold every clone; where another copy was compared, an unresolved V gene accounts for under half, and the others remain unexplained. The sample table shows about 48,000 clones, and roughly 84% are seen once. The top ten clones comprise around an eighth of the sample. The specimen was CD4+ or CD8+ T cells sorted from blood, collected in a trial of the OX40 agonist ivuxolimab. These receptors came from an adult with an advanced solid tumor such as melanoma, head and neck, liver or kidney cancer.

V gene TRBV18 combines with J gene TRBJ1-4; D is unresolved. Germline V gives CDR1 KGHSH, CDR2 LQKENI. V was cut by 2 bases and J by 4 bases, with 5 bases left in between. CDR3 length: 13 amino acids. The CDR3 DNA reads TGTGCCAGCTCACCAACCATTAATGAAAAACTGTTTTTT. As protein: CASSPTINEKLFF. The full variable domain, rest sourced from reference TRBV18 and TRBJ1-4, is NAGVMQNPRHLVRRRGQEARLRCSPMKGHSHVYWYRQLPEEGLKFMVYLQKENIIDESGMPKERFSAEFPKEGPSILRIQQVVRGDSAAYFCASSPTINEKLFFGSGTQLSVL.

The gene calls are TRBV28 and TRBJ2-5; weak D call: TRBD2 (5 bases). The CDR3 contains 13 residues. The germline V and J ends were trimmed by 5 bases and 5 bases, with 12 bases remaining between them. Germline V gives CDR1 MDHEN, CDR2 SYDVKM. CDR3 DNA sequence: TGTGCCAGCAGTCGGGGAACAAGGGAGACCCAGTACTTC. The encoded protein is CASSRGTRETQYF.

The chain employs TRBV30 and TRBJ1-2, with 8 nucleotides matching TRBD1. Germline V gene lookup returns CDR1 GTSNPN and CDR2 SVGIG (reference sequence). The CDR3 totals 12 residues. V shed 5 bases and J 4 bases; nucleotides not matched to a gene: 3. CDR3 sequence reads: CAWQGASYGYTF. In DNA form, the CDR3 reads TGTGCCTGGCAGGGGGCGAGCTATGGCTACACCTTC.

V usage is TRBV9 and J usage is TRBJ2-7; TRBD1 matches at 8 bases. CDR1 and CDR2 (germline): SGDLS, YYNGEE. This CDR3 region has 13 residues. With V trimmed by 3 bases and J by 5 bases, 4 bases remained unmatched. DNA of the CDR3: TGTGCCAGCAGCGGAGGACAGGGCCACGAGCAGTACTTC. Protein: CASSGGQGHEQYF.

To note about this clone: This CDR3 is also generated by other DNA sequences in the sample. The chain links TRBV25-1 to TRBJ2-5; TRBD1 is a possible D gene (5 bases). The CDR3 spans 15 residues. The germline CDR1 and CDR2 sequences are MGHDK and SYGVNS. V dropped 0 bases and J dropped 5 bases, with 13 bases sitting between them. CDR3 coding DNA: TGTGCCAGCAGTGAATATGGACAACCCGGGGAGACCCAGTACTTC. It specifies CASSEYGQPGETQYF.

This clone showed up just a few times. V gene TRBV2 combines with J gene TRBJ2-5; 8 nucleotides line up with TRBD1. This CDR3 contains 12 residues. Looked up from germline, CDR1 is SNHLY and CDR2 is FYNNEI. V dropped 9 bases and J dropped 2; count of bases not matched to a gene: 2. Here the CDR3 DNA reads TGTGCCAGAAACAGGGGGCAAGAGACCCAGTACTTC. Amino acid sequence: CARNRGQETQYF.

The V and J genes are TRBV18 and TRBJ2-3, with a possible D match to TRBD1 (6 bases). Per germline, CDR1 KGHSH and CDR2 LQKENI. Trimming left V 0 bases short and J 6 bases short, with 16 bases between. CDR3 length equals 16 residues. This CDR3 is CASSPPNRAKSDTQYF. The CDR3 nucleotides read TGTGCCAGCTCACCACCTAACAGGGCGAAGTCGGATACGCAGTATTTT.

This rearrangement joins TRBV6-5 to TRBJ2-2; tentatively, D is TRBD2 (6 bases). V was pared by 6 bases and J by 1 base, with 9 bases between. The CDR3 is made up of 14 amino acids. Germline loops: CDR1 MNHEY, CDR2 SVGAGI. The CDR3 nucleotides are TGTGCCAGCAGCCTAGCGCAGAACACCGGGGAGCTGTTTTTT. Translated, it gives CASSLAQNTGELFF.

This clone was counted a single time. This chain uses TRBV2 with TRBJ1-2; 7 bases map to TRBD1. Germline loops: CDR1 SNHLY, CDR2 FYNNEI. The V gene end was trimmed by 5 bases and the J gene end by 7 bases; junction bases not matched to a gene: 7. The CDR3 covers 13 residues. CDR3 residues: CASSNRGPRGYTF. CDR3 in DNA: TGTGCCAGCAGTAACAGGGGTCCGCGTGGCTACACCTTC. The full variable domain, its missing parts supplied by reference TRBV2 and TRBJ1-2, is EPEVTQTPSHQVTQMGQEVILRCVPISNHLYFYWYRQILGQKVEFLVSFYNNEISEKSEIFDDQFSVERPDGSNFTLKIRSTKLEDSAMYFCASSNRGPRGYTFGSGTRLTVV.

This clone showed up just once. This rearrangement joins TRBV19 to TRBJ1-3; D remains ambiguous. V gave up 3 bases and J gave up 0 bases, with 9 bases separating them. Per germline, CDR1 LNHDA and CDR2 SQIVND (reference sequence). The CDR3 totals 15 residues. The CDR3 nucleotides are TGTGCCAGTAGTATGGAAGCGAGCTCTGGAAACACCATATATTTT. Protein product: CASSMEASSGNTIYF.

The rearrangement uses TRBV2 and TRBJ1-2; D is unresolved. The length of the CDR3 is 16 residues. The V gene lost 4 bases and the J gene lost 0 bases, with 15 bases spanning the gap. Germline CDR1 and CDR2: SNHLY and FYNNEI. CDR3 bases: TGTGCCAGCAGTGGAGCCGACGCTACTACTAACTATGGCTACACCTTC. Its translation: CASSGADATTNYGYTF.

V is TRBV9 and J is TRBJ1-6, with D unresolved. This CDR3 region has 12 residues. Germline V lookup: CDR1 SGDLS, CDR2 YYNGEE. V gave up 4 bases and J gave up 8 bases, with 7 bases separating them. CDR3 region: CASSTVDSPLHF. CDR3 sequence (DNA): TGTGCCAGCAGCACGGTGGATTCACCCCTCCACTTT.

The chain couples TRBV18 to TRBJ2-5; D may be TRBD1 or TRBD2 (5 bases each). The V gene lost 3 bases and the J gene lost 4 bases, with 15 bases spanning the gap. CDR1 is KGHSH and CDR2 is LQKENI in the germline V gene. This CDR3 spans 15 amino acids. CDR3 protein: CASSPESGARETQYF. CDR3 bases: TGTGCCAGCTCACCTGAGTCCGGGGCCCGAGAGACCCAGTACTTC. Using reference TRBV18 and TRBJ2-5 for the parts outside the CDR3, the full variable domain is NAGVMQNPRHLVRRRGQEARLRCSPMKGHSHVYWYRQLPEEGLKFMVYLQKENIIDESGMPKERFSAEFPKEGPSILRIQQVVRGDSAAYFCASSPESGARETQYFGPGTRLLVL.

A single count supports this clone. The V gene is TRBV27, the J gene TRBJ2-7, with TRBD1 matching 9 bases. After removal of 6 bases from V and 5 bases from J, the junction contained 14 bases not matched to a gene. The CDR3 runs 16 residues. Looked up from germline, CDR1 is MNHEY and CDR2 is SMNVEV (reference sequence). The CDR3 coding sequence is TGTGCCAGCAGCTTAAGCATGGACAGGGGTATGGACGAGCAGTACTTC. It codes for CASSLSMDRGMDEQYF.

This sequence joins TRBV6-1 and TRBJ1-5; tentatively, D is TRBD1 (5 bases). The germline V gene has CDR1 MNHNS and CDR2 SASEGT. Trimming pared 0 bases from V and 3 bases from J, leaving 12 bases between. This CDR3 spans 16 amino acids. The CDR3 sequence is CASSEAYDRINQPQHF. CDR3 coding DNA: TGTGCCAGCAGTGAAGCCTACGACAGAATCAATCAGCCCCAGCATTTT.

This clone has only one observation. CDR3 in DNA: TGTGCCAGCAGCGTAGCACAGTTCACAGATACGCAGTATTTT. Its protein is CASSVAQFTDTQYF. The V call is TRBV9, the J call TRBJ2-3; D unclear. This CDR3 is built from 14 residues. The germline V and J ends were trimmed by 0 bases and 2 bases, with 7 bases remaining between them. Germline loops: CDR1 SGDLS, CDR2 YYNGEE.

This chain uses TRBV28 with TRBJ1-4, with D perhaps matching TRBD1 (6 bases). Trimming stripped 1 base from V and 7 bases from J, with 19 bases between. The CDR3 sequence is 17 residues long. Germline V gene data show CDR1 as MDHEN and CDR2 as SYDVKM. The CDR3 loop is CASSLLGGLNWSEKLFF. The CDR3 DNA reads as TGTGCCAGCAGTTTATTAGGGGGGCTGAACTGGAGTGAAAAACTGTTTTTT.

This rearrangement joins TRBV11-1 to TRBJ2-1; 7 bases are shared with TRBD2. The germline V gene has CDR1 SGHAT and CDR2 FQDESV (reference sequence). This CDR3 is built from 14 residues. J gave up 7 bases and V 3 bases, and 6 bases lay outside the gene matches. The CDR3 DNA reads TGTGCCAGCAGCTTGCTAGCGGAGCGAAATGAGCAGTTCTTC. Its protein product is CASSLLAERNEQFF.

The chain's CDR3 is CASKGLVETQYF. The CDR3 coding sequence is TGTGCCAGCAAAGGACTAGTGGAGACCCAGTACTTC. The V gene is TRBV2, the J gene TRBJ2-5; TRBD2 matches at 7 bases. The CDR3 is 12 residues long. V dropped 7 bases and J dropped 5; count of bases not matched to a gene: 4. The germline V gene encodes CDR1 SNHLY and CDR2 FYNNEI.

The chain links TRBV6-5 to TRBJ1-1, with 9 bases aligning to TRBD1. Germline CDR1 reads MNHEY; CDR2 reads SVGAGI. The CDR3 runs to 15 residues. Losses at the gene ends were 6 bases for V and 3 bases for J; bases not matched to a gene: 8. In nucleotides, the CDR3 is TGTGCCAGCAGGAGACAGGGGGAGACTGACACTGAAGCTTTCTTT. It encodes CASRRQGETDTEAFF.

The chain uses TRBV7-2 and TRBJ1-4; unclear D gene. The ends were cut back, 5 bases at V and 8 bases at J, with 12 bases in the middle. CDR3 size: 13 residues. Germline assignment: CDR1 SGHTA and CDR2 FQGNSA. The CDR3 is CASSQVNDEKLFF. The CDR3 DNA reads TGTGCCAGCAGCCAGGTAAACGACGAAAAACTGTTTTTT.

The chain employs TRBV15 and TRBJ1-5; D not resolved. V was pared by 0 bases and J by 1 base, with 4 bases between. The germline gives CDR1 LNHNV, CDR2 YYDKDF (reference sequence). The CDR3 totals 14 residues. CDR3 coding DNA: TGTGCCACCAGCAGAGATTGGAGCAATCAGCCCCAGCATTTT. It is translated as CATSRDWSNQPQHF.

This rearrangement joins TRBV5-4 to TRBJ2-3; 10 bases fit TRBD2. This CDR3 region has 18 residues. Germline CDR1 reads SGHNT; CDR2 reads YYREEE (reference sequence). The junction had 12 bases not matched to a gene; V was cut back by 3 bases and J by 2 bases. CDR3: CASSWGSSGRPHTDTQYF. The CDR3, as DNA: TGTGCCAGCAGCTGGGGGAGTAGCGGGAGGCCCCACACAGATACGCAGTATTTT.

The rearrangement links TRBV7-9 to TRBJ2-3; 9 bases fit TRBD2. The junction had 14 bases not matched to a gene; V was cut back by 1 base and J by 3 bases. CDR1 SEHNR and CDR2 FQNEAQ come from the germline V gene (reference sequence). The length of the CDR3 is 19 residues. This chain's CDR3 is CASSLVSGQAGGGTDTQYF. CDR3 nucleotides: TGTGCCAGCAGCTTAGTGTCGGGACAAGCGGGAGGAGGTACAGATACGCAGTATTTT. Full variable domain (missing parts from reference TRBV7-9 and TRBJ2-3): DTGVSQNPRHKITKRGQNVTFRCDPISEHNRLYWYRQTLGQGPEFLTYFQNEAQLEKSRLLSDRFSAERPKGSFSTLEIQRTEQGDSAMYLCASSLVSGQAGGGTDTQYFGPGTRLTVL.

The V call is TRBV7-2, the J call TRBJ2-7; no firm D call. The germline V gene encodes CDR1 SGHTA and CDR2 FQGNSA. Trimming left V 2 bases short and J 4 bases short, with 12 bases between. CDR3 length: 14 amino acids. CDR3 coding DNA: TGTGCCAGCAGCTTAAAGGCAGGCCTTTACGAGCAGTACGTC. Translating it yields CASSLKAGLYEQYV.

The V and J genes are TRBV29-1 and TRBJ2-7; no clear D. Trimming took 6 bases from V and 7 from J, leaving 16 bases between them. Per the germline V gene, CDR1 is SQVTM and CDR2 is ANQGSEA. The CDR3 length is 12 residues. The CDR3 DNA reads TGCAGCGTCGTCCAGGCCTTCGGAGAGCAGTACTTC. Residues: CSVVQAFGEQYF.

The V call is TRBV5-1, the J call TRBJ2-7; D is possibly TRBD2 (6 bases). With 4 bases removed from V and 3 bases from J, the gap between germline ends came to 14 bases. The CDR3 is made up of 14 amino acids. Germline V gene data show CDR1 as SGHRS and CDR2 as YFSETQ. This CDR3 is CASSLGLPGYEQYF. CDR3 DNA: TGCGCCAGCAGCCTGGGACTTCCTGGCTACGAGCAGTACTTC.

J is TRBJ2-3 and V is TRBV5-1; 8 nucleotides align to TRBD1. Per the germline V gene, CDR1 is SGHRS and CDR2 is YFSETQ. J lost 3 bases, V lost 6 bases, and 6 bases had no gene match. The CDR3 is 14 amino acids. The CDR3 DNA is TGCGCCAGCATGGGTCAGGGGGCGACAGATACGCAGTATTTT. It translates to CASMGQGATDTQYF.

This clone was recorded only once. The rearrangement uses TRBV29-1 and TRBJ2-3; D is possibly TRBD2 (6 bases). This CDR3 region has 13 residues. V was trimmed by 5 bases and J by 4 bases, leaving 13 bases between them. CDR1 is SQVTM, CDR2 ANQGSEA, per germline. This CDR3 is CSVRTTSSDTQYF. Written as DNA, the CDR3 is TGCAGCGTTCGGACTACTTCTTCAGATACGCAGTATTTT.

The chain combines TRBV28 with TRBJ2-3, with 7 nucleotides matching TRBD2. V shed 3 bases and J 5 bases; nucleotides not matched to a gene: 5. CDR1 and CDR2 (germline): MDHEN, SYDVKM. The length of the CDR3 is 14 residues. In DNA, the CDR3 is TGTGCCAGCAGTTTCAGCGGGACTCAAGATACGCAGTATTTT. This encodes CASSFSGTQDTQYF. The variable domain in full, with the rest retrieved from reference TRBV28 and TRBJ2-3, is DVKVTQSSRYLVKRTGEKVFLECVQDMDHENMFWYRQDPGLGLRLIYFSYDVKMKEKGDIPEGYSVSREKKERFSLILESASTNQTSMYLCASSFSGTQDTQYFGPGTRLTVL.